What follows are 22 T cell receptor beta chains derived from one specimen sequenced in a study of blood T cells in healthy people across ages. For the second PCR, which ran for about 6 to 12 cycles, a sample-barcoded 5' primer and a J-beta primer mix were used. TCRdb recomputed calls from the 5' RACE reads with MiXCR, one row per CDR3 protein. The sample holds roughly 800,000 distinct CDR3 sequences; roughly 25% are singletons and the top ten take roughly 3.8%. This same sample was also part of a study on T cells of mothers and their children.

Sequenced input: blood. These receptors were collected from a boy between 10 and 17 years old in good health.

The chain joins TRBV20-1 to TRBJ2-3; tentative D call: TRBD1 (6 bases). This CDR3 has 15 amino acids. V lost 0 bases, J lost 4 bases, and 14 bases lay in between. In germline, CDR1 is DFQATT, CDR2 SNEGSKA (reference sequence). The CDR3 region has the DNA TGCAGTGCTAGAGAGATACAGGGTAGATCAGATACGCAGTATTTT. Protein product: CSAREIQGRSDTQYF.

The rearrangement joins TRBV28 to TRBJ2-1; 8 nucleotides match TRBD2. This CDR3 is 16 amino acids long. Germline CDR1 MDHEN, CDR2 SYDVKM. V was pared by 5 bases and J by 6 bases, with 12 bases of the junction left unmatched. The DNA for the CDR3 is TGTGCCAGCAGTCCCGGCGGGACTAGTGTTTTCAATGAGCAGTTCTTC. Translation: CASSPGGTSVFNEQFF.

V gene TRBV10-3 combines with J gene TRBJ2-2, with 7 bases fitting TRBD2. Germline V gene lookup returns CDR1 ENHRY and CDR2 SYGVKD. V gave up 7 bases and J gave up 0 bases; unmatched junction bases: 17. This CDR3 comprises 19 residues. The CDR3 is CAIKGWGTKTTANTGELFF. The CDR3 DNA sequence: TGTGCCATCAAAGGGTGGGGGACTAAAACGACCGCGAACACCGGGGAGCTGTTTTTT.

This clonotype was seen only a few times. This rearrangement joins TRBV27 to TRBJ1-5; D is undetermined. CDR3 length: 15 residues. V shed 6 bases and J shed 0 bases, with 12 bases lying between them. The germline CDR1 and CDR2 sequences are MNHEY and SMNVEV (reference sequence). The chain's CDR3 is CASRRTGHSNQPQHF. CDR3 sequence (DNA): TGTGCCAGCAGGAGGACGGGCCATAGCAATCAGCCCCAGCATTTT.

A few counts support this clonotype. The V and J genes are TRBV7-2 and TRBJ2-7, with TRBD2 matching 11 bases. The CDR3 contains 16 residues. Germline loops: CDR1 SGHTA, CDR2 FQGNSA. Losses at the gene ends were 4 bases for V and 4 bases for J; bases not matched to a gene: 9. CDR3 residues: CASSSPGTSGIYEQYF. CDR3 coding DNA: TGTGCCAGCAGCTCACCCGGGACTAGCGGAATTTACGAGCAGTACTTC.

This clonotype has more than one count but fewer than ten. The CDR3 protein is CASSSHLAGAAYNEQFF. DNA of the CDR3: TGTGCCAGCAGTTCCCATTTAGCGGGAGCCGCCTACAATGAGCAGTTCTTC. The chain recombines TRBV6-2 or TRBV6-3 with TRBJ2-1; 9 positions agree with TRBD2. The germline V gene has CDR1 MNHEY and CDR2 SVGEGT. Losses at the gene ends were 4 bases for V and 2 bases for J; bases not matched to a gene: 9. The CDR3 runs to 17 residues.

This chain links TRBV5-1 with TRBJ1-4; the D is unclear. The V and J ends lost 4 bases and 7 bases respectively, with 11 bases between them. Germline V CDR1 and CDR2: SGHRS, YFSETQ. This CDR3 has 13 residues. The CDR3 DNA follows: TGCGCCAGCAGCCCGGGAAGCAGTGAAAAACTGTTTTTT. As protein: CASSPGSSEKLFF.

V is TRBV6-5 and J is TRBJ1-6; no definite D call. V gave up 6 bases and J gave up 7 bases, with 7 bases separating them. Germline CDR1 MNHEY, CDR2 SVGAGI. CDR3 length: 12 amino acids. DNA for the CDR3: TGTGCCAGCAGGACTGGGAATTCACCCCTCCACTTT. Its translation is CASRTGNSPLHF.

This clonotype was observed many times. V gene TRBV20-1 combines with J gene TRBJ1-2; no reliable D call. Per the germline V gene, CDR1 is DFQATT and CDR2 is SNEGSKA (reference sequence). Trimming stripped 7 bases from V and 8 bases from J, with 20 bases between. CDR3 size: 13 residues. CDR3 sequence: CSGPGEGSGGYTF. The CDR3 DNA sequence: TGCAGTGGTCCGGGTGAGGGATCTGGGGGCTACACCTTC.

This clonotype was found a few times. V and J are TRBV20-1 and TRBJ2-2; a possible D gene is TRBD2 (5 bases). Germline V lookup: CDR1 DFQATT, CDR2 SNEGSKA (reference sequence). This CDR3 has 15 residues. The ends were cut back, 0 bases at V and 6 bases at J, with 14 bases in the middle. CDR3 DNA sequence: TGCAGTGCTAGAGATTTGTCGGCTAGCCCCGGGGAGCTGTTTTTT. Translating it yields CSARDLSASPGELFF.

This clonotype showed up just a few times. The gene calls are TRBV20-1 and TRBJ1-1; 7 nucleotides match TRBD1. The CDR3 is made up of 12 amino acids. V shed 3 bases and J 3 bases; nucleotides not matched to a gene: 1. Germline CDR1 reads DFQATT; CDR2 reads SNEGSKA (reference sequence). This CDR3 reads CSASRGDTEAFF. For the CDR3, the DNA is TGCAGTGCTAGCAGGGGGGACACTGAAGCTTTCTTT.

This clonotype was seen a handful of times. This chain's CDR3 is CAWSGQGLYGYTF. The CDR3 DNA reads TGTGCCTGGAGTGGCCAGGGACTCTATGGCTACACCTTC. The chain joins TRBV30 to TRBJ1-2; tentative D call: TRBD1 (5 bases). In germline, CDR1 is GTSNPN, CDR2 SVGIG (reference sequence). This CDR3 spans 13 amino acids. Between the trimmed V and J ends, which lost 1 base and 4 bases, there was a span of 10 bases.

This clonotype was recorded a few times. CDR3 sequence (DNA): TGTGCCAGCAGTTTTGGTGTCATCACAGATACGCAGTATTTT. Translating gives CASSFGVITDTQYF. The chain has TRBV28 and TRBJ2-3; D is unresolved. Trimming pared 3 bases from V and 2 bases from J, leaving 9 bases between. Germline CDR1 MDHEN, CDR2 SYDVKM. The CDR3 is 14 amino acids.

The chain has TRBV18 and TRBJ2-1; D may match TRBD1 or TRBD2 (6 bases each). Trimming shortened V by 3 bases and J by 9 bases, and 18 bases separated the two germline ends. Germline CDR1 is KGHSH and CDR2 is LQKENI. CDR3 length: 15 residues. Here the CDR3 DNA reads TGTGCCAGCTCACCTGGGACAATCGGAGCGGGTGAGCAGTTCTTC. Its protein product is CASSPGTIGAGEQFF.

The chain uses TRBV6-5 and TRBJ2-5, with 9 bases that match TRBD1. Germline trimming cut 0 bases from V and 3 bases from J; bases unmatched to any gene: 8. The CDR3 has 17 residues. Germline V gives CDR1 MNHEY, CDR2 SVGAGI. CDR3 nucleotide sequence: TGTGCCAGCAGTTACTCACGCAGGGACAGGGCAAAAGAGACCCAGTACTTC. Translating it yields CASSYSRRDRAKETQYF.

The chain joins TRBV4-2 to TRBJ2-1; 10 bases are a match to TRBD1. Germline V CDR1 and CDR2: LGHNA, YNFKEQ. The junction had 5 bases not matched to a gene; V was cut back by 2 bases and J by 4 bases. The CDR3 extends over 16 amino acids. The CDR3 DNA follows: TGTGCCAGCAGCCAACTACGGACAGGGGGATACAATGAGCAGTTCTTC. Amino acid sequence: CASSQLRTGGYNEQFF.

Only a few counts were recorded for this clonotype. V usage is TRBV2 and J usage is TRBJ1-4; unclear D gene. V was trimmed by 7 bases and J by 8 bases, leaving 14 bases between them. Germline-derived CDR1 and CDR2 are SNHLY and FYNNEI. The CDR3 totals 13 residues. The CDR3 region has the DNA TGTGCCAGCACCAATGACTGGGCCGAAAAACTGTTTTTT. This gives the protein CASTNDWAEKLFF.

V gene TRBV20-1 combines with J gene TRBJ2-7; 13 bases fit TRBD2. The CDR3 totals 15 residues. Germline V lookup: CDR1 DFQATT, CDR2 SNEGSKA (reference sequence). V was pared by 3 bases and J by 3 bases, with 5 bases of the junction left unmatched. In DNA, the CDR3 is TGCAGTGCTAGCGCGGGACTAGCGGGGCTCTACGAGCAGTACTTC. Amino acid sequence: CSASAGLAGLYEQYF.

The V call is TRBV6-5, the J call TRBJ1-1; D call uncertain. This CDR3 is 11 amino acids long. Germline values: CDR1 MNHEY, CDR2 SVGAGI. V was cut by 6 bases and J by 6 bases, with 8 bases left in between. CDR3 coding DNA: TGTGCCAGCAGCGACGGTGCTGAAGCTTTCTTT. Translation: CASSDGAEAFF.

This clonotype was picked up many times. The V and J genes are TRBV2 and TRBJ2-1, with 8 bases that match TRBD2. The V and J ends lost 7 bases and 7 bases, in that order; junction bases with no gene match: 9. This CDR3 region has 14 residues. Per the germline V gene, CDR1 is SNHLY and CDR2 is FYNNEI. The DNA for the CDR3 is TGTGCCAGCAAGATTAAGCGGGAGATAAATGAGCAGTTCTTC. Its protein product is CASKIKREINEQFF.

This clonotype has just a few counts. The CDR3 loop is CASSLGLGSGMGDTQYF. The CDR3 bases are TGTGCCAGCAGCCTCGGACTCGGTAGCGGGATGGGAGATACGCAGTATTTT. The chain has TRBV7-2 and TRBJ2-3; 8 bases map to TRBD2. With 5 bases clipped from V and 5 bases from J, the junction kept 15 bases outside the gene matches. This CDR3 has 17 amino acids. CDR1 SGHTA and CDR2 FQGNSA come from the germline V gene.

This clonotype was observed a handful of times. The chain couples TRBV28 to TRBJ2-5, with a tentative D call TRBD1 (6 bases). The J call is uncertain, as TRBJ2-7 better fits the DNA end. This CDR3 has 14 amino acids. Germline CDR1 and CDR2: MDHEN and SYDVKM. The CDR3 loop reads CASSLFGRGHEQYF. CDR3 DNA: TGTGCCAGCAGTTTATTTGGCAGGGGCCACGAGCAGTACTTC.